This T cell receptor (beta chain) was documented in a study of T cell repertoires in cytomegalovirus infection (dated by TCRdb to about 2019). Study-wide context: The peptide stimulations were aimed at well-studied HLA-B-restricted epitopes as well as recently identified HLA-C-restricted CMV epitopes, whose presentation resists viral immunomodulation. Donor HLA type was relevant to the analysis, because carriage of CMV infection together with the matching HLA type was indicated by public TCR beta signatures. On the study overall, not on this receptor specifically: In the ex vivo response, HLA-C-restricted CMV-specific TCR beta clonotypes were dominant, and in two of eight donors the single most frequent clonotype came from this HLA-C-restricted group. Cumulative frequency of public TCR beta family members discriminated carriers of CMV infection plus the relevant HLA type in this cohort and an independent roughly 330-donor cohort.

The sample was run on an Illumina HiSeq 1500. TCRdb reprocessed the public reads (quality trimming at Q25 with fastp, clone calling with MiXCR) and kept in-frame beta chains. Duplicate CDR3 protein sequences are folded into a single record with the most common DNA and genes. The sample table records 830,000 or so distinct CDR3 sequences; roughly 33% of these occur just once. Together, the top ten hold around an eighth of the sample. For CDR1 and CDR2, the germline V gene lists SNHLY and FYNNEI. V is reduced by 0 bases and J by 3 bases, leaving a spacing of 15 bases between them. The CDR3 measures 16 amino acids from cysteine to phenylalanine. Only CDR3 DNA remains: 48 bases, in frame from the first base. A remark on this clonotype: This clone's antigen is unknown. It has no much larger one-base neighbor in the sample; base qualities were not kept.

The treatment or condition label, read with the paper, signifies: in vitro stimulation with specific CMV peptide epitopes to enrich CMV-specific T cells. The sequence was collected from a human donor in good health (CMV status not recorded). Some clones in this sample may be carry-over from other donors' samples. The rearranged segments are TRBV2 and TRBJ2-7; no confident D gene assignment can be made. The sequenced sample was cultured CD8+ T cells from PBMCs, obtained from culture after CMV antigen stimulation. The CDR3 protein: CASSEAAAKPNYEQYF. The DNA sequence reads TGTGCCAGCAGTGAAGCTGCGGCAAAACCAAACTACGAGCAGTACTTC. The reference TRBV2 and TRBJ2-7 proteins fill in what lies around the CDR3, so the full variable domain reads EPEVTQTPSHQVTQMGQEVILRCVPISNHLYFYWYRQILGQKVEFLVSFYNNEISEKSEIFDDQFSVERPDGSNFTLKIRSTKLEDSAMYFCASSEAAAKPNYEQYFGPGTRLTVT.